Below are 16 T cell receptor beta chains sequenced from a single sample in a study of cytomegalovirus exposure and HLA in healthy donors. Data came from immunoSEQ multiplex PCR; TCRdb stores just in-frame clones and leaves some out. The sample has about 130,000 clones; about 89% are singletons. The sequenced sample was PBMCs. The source is a woman aged 18-29 years in good health and CMV-seronegative.

The V gene is TRBV28, the J gene TRBJ2-5, with unresolved D. The CDR3 contains 11 residues. Germline-derived CDR1 and CDR2 are MDHEN and SYDVKM. Trimming removed 4 bases from V and 7 bases from J, with 7 bases in between. The CDR3 is CASSSSRTQYF. Written as DNA, the CDR3 is TGTGCCAGCAGTTCCAGTCGGACCCAGTACTTC.

The chain is built from TRBV9 and TRBJ2-7; 9 nucleotides match TRBD2. The CDR3 has 15 residues. The germline V gene has CDR1 SGDLS and CDR2 YYNGEE. Trimming took 0 bases from V and 2 from J; bases not matched to a gene: 3. Written as DNA, the CDR3 is TGTGCCAGCAGCGTAGCTGCGGGAGGGCCCTACGAGCAGTACTTC. It specifies CASSVAAGGPYEQYF.

The V and J genes are TRBV28 and TRBJ1-2, with 7 bases aligning to TRBD1. From germline, CDR1 is MDHEN and CDR2 SYDVKM. The trim removed 2 bases at V and 4 bases at J, leaving 7 bases unmatched. The CDR3 runs to 15 residues. Written as DNA, the CDR3 is TGTGCCAGCAGTTTAAGGGGGCTTCGCGTCTATGGCTACACCTTC. Protein: CASSLRGLRVYGYTF.

This chain joins TRBV19 and TRBJ1-3, with D unresolved. The CDR3 is 15 residues long. The germline CDR1 and CDR2 sequences are LNHDA and SQIVND (reference sequence). Trimming left V 6 bases short and J 0 bases short, with 12 bases between. The CDR3 spells CASSSTIGSGNTIYF. DNA for the CDR3: TGTGCCAGTAGCTCAACGATCGGCTCTGGAAACACCATATATTTT.

This clone was detected only a few times. This chain uses TRBV6-6 with TRBJ1-5; D unresolved. Germline V gene data show CDR1 as MNHNY and CDR2 as SVGAGI (reference sequence). This CDR3 is 13 amino acids long. V was trimmed by 6 bases and J by 3 bases, leaving 9 bases between them. CDR3 in amino acids: CASRLADNQPQHF. CDR3 DNA: TGTGCCAGCAGGTTGGCGGACAATCAGCCCCAGCATTTT.

This CDR3 is CAISGGTGNQPQHF. CDR3 sequence (DNA): TGTGCCATCAGTGGAGGGACAGGCAATCAGCCCCAGCATTTT. The rearrangement joins TRBV10-3 to TRBJ1-5, with 7 bases matching TRBD1. The V gene's germline CDR1 is ENHRY and CDR2 SYGVKD. The CDR3 totals 14 residues. The V segment lost 4 bases and the J segment 2 bases; nucleotides outside the gene matches: 2.

The genes are TRBV11-2 and TRBJ2-3; 14 bases agree with TRBD2. This CDR3 region has 17 residues. Losses at the gene ends were 1 base for V and 6 bases for J; bases not matched to a gene: 6. Germline-derived CDR1 and CDR2 are SGHAT and FQNNGV. The CDR3: CASSLGGLAGAGDTQYF. The CDR3 DNA reads as TGTGCCAGCAGCTTAGGGGGACTAGCGGGAGCGGGGGATACGCAGTATTTT.

The chain employs TRBV5-6 and TRBJ2-7; 10 bases are shared with TRBD1. The CDR3 is made up of 13 amino acids. Germline lookup yields CDR1 SGHDT and CDR2 YYEEEE. The ends lost 4 bases at V and 5 bases at J; junction bases unmatched: 3. In DNA, the CDR3 is TGTGCCAGCAGCCGTGGGACAGGGGACGAGCAGTACTTC. Amino acid sequence: CASSRGTGDEQYF.

The chain uses TRBV13 and TRBJ2-7, with D tentatively TRBD2 (5 bases). CDR3 length equals 16 residues. In germline, CDR1 is PRHDT, CDR2 FYEKMQ (reference sequence). Deletions cut 1 base from V and 0 bases from J, with 13 bases between. CDR3 loop: CASSLVRQRSSYEQYF. DNA of the CDR3: TGTGCCAGCAGCTTAGTACGCCAGCGGAGCTCCTACGAGCAGTACTTC.

This clone occurred once. The chain carries TRBV5-4 and TRBJ2-1; 7 bases match TRBD2. CDR1 SGHNT and CDR2 YYREEE come from the germline V gene (reference sequence). This CDR3 is built from 15 residues. With 4 bases clipped from V and 9 bases from J, the junction kept 13 bases outside the gene matches. The CDR3: CASSRLGLDPLEQFF. CDR3 bases: TGTGCCAGCAGCCGGTTAGGACTAGATCCTCTTGAGCAGTTCTTC.

The chain uses TRBV7-8 and TRBJ2-7, with D unresolved. Germline V gene sequence: CDR1 SGHVS, CDR2 FQNEAQ. There are 11 residues in the CDR3. The germline V and J ends were trimmed by 3 bases and 3 bases, with 3 bases remaining between them. The CDR3 nucleotides are TGTGCCAGCAGCTTCAACTACGAGCAGTACTTC. It translates to CASSFNYEQYF.

Concerning this clone itself: At one end the junction does not follow the germline gene, possibly because of a read error. The chain carries TRBV7-7 and TRBJ2-7; 7 bases align to TRBD2. CDR3 length: 16 amino acids. Germline V gene sequence: CDR1 SSHAT, CDR2 FNYEAQ (reference sequence). The CDR3 sequence is CASSPGRAGEGYEQYF. DNA for the CDR3: TGTGCTAGCAGCCCGGGGCGGGCGGGAGAGGGGTACGAGCAGTACTTC.

The V and J genes are TRBV10-1 and TRBJ2-7, with D maybe TRBD2 (6 bases). Trimming left V 3 bases short and J 0 bases short, with 12 bases between. The CDR3 sequence is 15 residues long. Germline V gene data show CDR1 as WNHNN and CDR2 as SYGVQD (reference sequence). The CDR3 here is CASSDRSEGSYEQYF. CDR3 in DNA: TGCGCCAGCAGTGACCGCTCGGAGGGCTCCTACGAGCAGTACTTC.

This clone was observed a few times. The V call is TRBV5-5, the J call TRBJ1-2, with D unresolved. V was shortened by 3 bases and J by 4 bases, with 10 bases between the two germline ends. CDR3 length: 13 amino acids. The germline gives CDR1 SGHKS, CDR2 YYEKEE (reference sequence). The CDR3 loop reads CASSSTEIYGYTF. Here the CDR3 DNA reads TGTGCCAGCAGCTCCACAGAGATCTATGGCTACACCTTC.

V usage is TRBV15 and J usage is TRBJ2-7; the match to TRBD2 covers 8 bases. This CDR3 has 16 residues. Germline CDR1 reads LNHNV; CDR2 reads YYDKDF (reference sequence). J lost 6 bases, V lost 1 base, and 11 bases had no gene match. The CDR3 coding sequence is TGTGCCACCAGCAGAGTTGCGGGAGGCCGTCCTGGCGAGCAGTACTTC. It yields the protein CATSRVAGGRPGEQYF.

This chain uses TRBV5-1 with TRBJ1-1; D unclear. The V end was cut by 0 bases, the J end by 8 bases, with 11 bases between. Looked up from germline, CDR1 is SGHRS and CDR2 is YFSETQ. This CDR3 has 13 amino acids. The CDR3 DNA is TGCGCCAGCAGCTTGGGGGCTTTTGGAGAAGCTTTCTTT. Its translation is CASSLGAFGEAFF.